This T cell receptor (beta chain) appears in the sequencing data of a study of shared clonotypes between healthy human individuals. A note on this clone: Antigen: not known.

All donors were Caucasian adults living in Nashville, Tennessee. Study-level points and caveats: Exclusively blood specimens were collected; tissue repertoires likely differ.

The V segment lost 4 bases and the J segment 7 bases; nucleotides outside the gene matches: 11. Germline CDR1 reads SGHRS; CDR2 reads YFSETQ. The CDR3 contains 16 residues. Assay execution proceeded at the deep level. Study processing details: Because ImmunoSEQ provided only junction sequences with no quality scores, the filtering differed. Assay used: immunoSEQ multiplex PCR; TCRdb lists only in-frame clones, some missing. D and trimming were read from the DNA, whereas the V and J calls and clone size are those reported in that table. The sample holds hundreds of thousands of clones, 70% to 80% seen once.

The receptor's source is a middle-aged woman in good health. Some clones in this sample may be carry-over from other donors' samples. This rearrangement joins TRBV5-1 to TRBJ1-4, with 9 bases identical to TRBD1. The sample comprised PBMCs. CDR3 DNA sequence: TGCGCCAGCAGCGACTCACTGACAGGGGGTCTTGAAAAACTGTTTTTT. Translated, it gives CASSDSLTGGLEKLFF.